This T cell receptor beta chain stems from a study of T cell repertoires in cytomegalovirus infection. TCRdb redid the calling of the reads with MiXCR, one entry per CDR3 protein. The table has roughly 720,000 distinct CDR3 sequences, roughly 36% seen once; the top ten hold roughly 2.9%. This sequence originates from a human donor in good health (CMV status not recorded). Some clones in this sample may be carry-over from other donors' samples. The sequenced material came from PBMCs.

CDR3 sequence (DNA): TGTGCCAGCAGCAACAGGGGCCGAGGAAACACCATATATTTT. Translating gives CASSNRGRGNTIYF. V gene TRBV7-9 combines with J gene TRBJ1-3; 7 bases agree with TRBD1. V dropped 5 bases and J dropped 4; count of bases not matched to a gene: 5. The CDR3 loop spans 14 amino acids. Germline CDR1 is SEHNR and CDR2 is FQNEAQ (reference sequence).